This T cell receptor (beta chain) was found in a study of type 1 and type 2 diabetes patients. Study-wide results and caveats: Some HECs seen only in T1D might also appear in more T2D or control samples.

Peripheral blood, around 10 milliliters per participant, was collected. The PCR template was genomic DNA. Multiplex PCR with 30 forward and 13 reverse primers amplified the TCR beta CDR3. TCRdb re-derived calls from the multiplex PCR reads in MiXCR, one entry per CDR3 protein. In the table there are 250,000 to 300,000 distinct CDR3 sequences, around 47% of which are singletons. Remarks on this clonotype: What it binds is unknown.

Germline V gene data show CDR1 as PRHDT and CDR2 as FYEKMQ (reference sequence). Trimming at V came to 3 bases and at J to 10 bases, leaving 7 bases not matched to a gene. The CDR3 is 15 amino acids. The specimen sequenced was peripheral blood mononuclear cells (PBMCs). The chain combines TRBV13 with TRBJ1-6; 9 bases are a match to TRBD1. The sequence was collected from a man between 18 and 35 years old with type 2 diabetes. The CDR3 bases are TGTGCCAGCAGCTTCACCGGGACAGGGAAATCACCCCTCCACTTT. As protein: CASSFTGTGKSPLHF. Full variable domain (outside the CDR3, taken from reference TRBV13 and TRBJ1-6): AAGVIQSPRHLIKEKRETATLKCYPIPRHDTVYWYQQGPGQDPQFLISFYEKMQSDKGSIPDRFSAQQFSDYHSELNMSSLELGDSALYFCASSFTGTGKSPLHFGNGTRLTVT.